This TCR beta chain is from a study of T cells after yellow fever vaccination. Study summary: The authors prepared low-cell-number fractions using SMART-Seq v4 Ultra Low Input.

TCRdb redid the calling of the 5' RACE reads with MiXCR, one entry per CDR3 protein. Of a few hundred thousand distinct CDR3 sequences in the sample, roughly 7% are singletons; the top ten hold over 15%. In germline, CDR1 is KGHDR, CDR2 SFDVKD. The CDR3 totals 13 residues. The V end lost 4 bases, the J end lost 7 bases, and 9 bases lay between the germline ends. This clonotype was recorded a few times. The specimen comprised PBMCs, sampled roughly 45 days after the first yellow fever vaccination. The chain carries TRBV24-1 and TRBJ2-2; perhaps TRBD1 as D (7 bases). This sequence was found in a man aged 18 to 35 who received the YFV17D yellow fever vaccine. The CDR3 here is CATSDQGGGELFF. The DNA of the CDR3 is TGTGCCACCAGTGACCAGGGGGGCGGGGAGCTGTTTTTT.